The 3 T cell receptor beta chains in this list originate from one sample, sequenced in a study of T cell responses to AZD1222 COVID-19 vaccine. Assay used: immunoSEQ multiplex PCR; TCRdb lists only in-frame clones, some missing. The profile shows 150,000 to 200,000 clones, 90% of them singletons. Sequenced here: peripheral blood, sampled 28 days after the second AZD1222 dose. The origin of the receptors is an adult who received the AZD1222 COVID-19 vaccine.

V gene TRBV6-2 or TRBV6-3 combines with J gene TRBJ2-5; no firm D call. The CDR3 totals 13 residues. Trimming left V 4 bases short and J 3 bases short, with 9 bases between. Per germline, CDR1 MNHEY and CDR2 SVGEGT. For the CDR3, the DNA is TGTGCCAGCAGTTGGGCAGGAAAAGAGACCCAGTACTTC. This codes for CASSWAGKETQYF.

The V call is TRBV4-3, the J call TRBJ2-3, with 14 nucleotides matching TRBD2. The CDR3 totals 20 residues. Trimming removed 4 bases from V and 3 bases from J; junction bases left unmatched: 15. Germline CDR1 LGHNA, CDR2 YSLEER. The CDR3 spells CASSPPITRRLAGGTDTQYF. CDR3 nucleotides: TGCGCCAGCAGCCCCCCGATCACCCGGAGACTAGCGGGAGGGACAGATACGCAGTATTTT.

V is TRBV28 and J is TRBJ1-2; D ambiguous. Trimming removed 6 bases from V and 6 bases from J, with 14 bases in between. CDR3 length: 13 amino acids. CDR1 and CDR2 (germline): MDHEN, SYDVKM. The CDR3 sequence is CASREQTPNGYTF. The CDR3 DNA sequence: TGTGCCAGCAGGGAACAGACACCGAATGGCTACACCTTC.